Each of the 21 T cell receptor beta chains below was sequenced from the same sample in a study of identical twins (dated by TCRdb to 2016 to 2018). Library prep was done by 5' RACE. This sample was sequenced with an Illumina HiSeq 2000. Starting from the raw public reads, TCRdb applied fastp trimming at Q25, assembled clones with MiXCR and retained in-frame beta chains. Entries that share a CDR3 protein sequence are merged under the most common genes and DNA. The sample has 1.5 million to 2 million distinct CDR3 sequences on record, 25% to 35% of them singletons. In total, the top ten clones hold 0.25% to 0.3% of the sample. The sequenced sample consisted of cord blood. The receptors here all came from a newborn girl in good health.

This clonotype was counted a few times. The chain recombines TRBV12-3 or TRBV12-4 with TRBJ1-4; the match to TRBD1 covers 9 bases. The CDR3 sequence is 13 residues long. The trim removed 10 bases at V and 8 bases at J, leaving 8 bases unmatched. CDR3 in DNA: TGTGCCACGAAAGACAGGGGGGGAGAAAAACTGTTTTTT. It yields the protein CATKDRGGEKLFF.

This clonotype has a handful of counts. V gene TRBV5-5 combines with J gene TRBJ2-1; 10 nucleotides align to TRBD2. Losses at the gene ends were 0 bases for V and 5 bases for J; bases not matched to a gene: 5. From germline, CDR1 is SGHKS and CDR2 YYEKEE (reference sequence). This CDR3 has 16 residues. CDR3 DNA: TGTGCCAGCAGCTTGGCTAAAACTAGCGGGAACAATGAGCAGTTCTTC. Its translation is CASSLAKTSGNNEQFF.

This clonotype came up a few times. The chain employs TRBV24-1 and TRBJ2-7, with TRBD1 matching over 8 bases. The germline gives CDR1 KGHDR, CDR2 SFDVKD. J gave up 0 bases and V 2 bases, and 8 bases lay outside the gene matches. The CDR3 is 17 residues long. CDR3 DNA: TGTGCCACCAGTGATTCGAGGACAGGGACCAGCTCCTACGAGCAGTACTTC. Its translation is CATSDSRTGTSSYEQYF.

This clonotype showed up many times. The rearrangement links TRBV4-2 to TRBJ2-3, with D uncertain. This CDR3 comprises 15 residues. Germline V gene sequence: CDR1 LGHNA, CDR2 YNFKEQ. V was trimmed by 2 bases and J by 0 bases, leaving 9 bases between them. CDR3 nucleotide sequence: TGTGCCAGCAGCCAAAAGGCTCCTAGCACAGATACGCAGTATTTT. Amino acids: CASSQKAPSTDTQYF.

This clonotype was detected only a few times. The rearrangement joins TRBV5-1 to TRBJ2-1; D possibly corresponds to TRBD1 (6 bases). Germline CDR1 and CDR2: SGHRS and YFSETQ. CDR3 length: 17 residues. The V and J ends lost 4 bases and 0 bases respectively, with 17 bases between them. The CDR3 DNA sequence: TGCGCCAGCAGCGGAGACCAGGACAGTGGCTCCTACAATGAGCAGTTCTTC. This sequence encodes CASSGDQDSGSYNEQFF.

V usage is TRBV6-6 and J usage is TRBJ2-4; D is possibly TRBD2 (6 bases). Germline CDR1 reads MNHNY; CDR2 reads SVGAGI (reference sequence). This CDR3 has 15 amino acids. V was cut by 2 bases and J by 3 bases, with 11 bases left in between. The CDR3 coding sequence is TGTGCCAGCAGTTACGGGGGGAGAGGCAAAAACATTCAGTACTTC. Translated: CASSYGGRGKNIQYF.

Written as DNA, the CDR3 is TGCAGTGCTAGCGAGGCTAGCGCGAAGGACGAGCAGTACTTC. This translates into CSASEASAKDEQYF. The rearrangement uses TRBV20-1 and TRBJ2-7; a weak D match, TRBD2 (6 bases). The CDR3 extends over 14 amino acids. Trimming stripped 3 bases from V and 5 bases from J, with 17 bases between. Germline-derived CDR1 and CDR2 are DFQATT and SNEGSKA (reference sequence).

This clonotype was observed a few times. The V call is TRBV28, the J call TRBJ2-7; D might be TRBD1 (6 bases). The germline V gene encodes CDR1 MDHEN and CDR2 SYDVKM. Deletions cut 7 bases from V and 7 bases from J, with 11 bases between. The CDR3 runs 11 residues. Here the CDR3 DNA reads TGTGCCAGCACTACCGGACAGGAGCAGTACTTC. Protein: CASTTGQEQYF.

This clonotype has only one observation. This rearrangement joins TRBV15 to TRBJ2-5; D is possibly TRBD2 (5 bases). The J call is uncertain, as TRBJ2-1 better fits the DNA end. The germline V gene has CDR1 LNHNV and CDR2 YYDKDF (reference sequence). The CDR3 contains 16 residues. CDR3: CATSRDLLGSAETQFF. Written as DNA, the CDR3 is TGTGCCACCAGCAGAGATCTCTTAGGTAGCGCAGAGACCCAGTTCTTC.

CDR3 loop: CSARNLGGTRDTQYF. The CDR3 DNA reads as TGCAGTGCTAGAAATCTCGGGGGGACGAGAGATACGCAGTATTTT. The chain uses TRBV20-1 and TRBJ2-3, with 7 bases matching TRBD2. CDR1 and CDR2 from the germline V gene are DFQATT and SNEGSKA (reference sequence). This CDR3 region has 15 residues. Trimming took 2 bases from V and 5 from J; bases not matched to a gene: 10.

The chain joins TRBV5-1 to TRBJ2-5; 12 nucleotides line up with TRBD2. With V trimmed by 1 base and J by 11 bases, 12 bases remained unmatched. This CDR3 spans 16 amino acids. Looked up from germline, CDR1 is SGHRS and CDR2 is YFSETQ. CDR3 DNA: TGCGCCAGCAGCTTGAGGCTAGCGGGGGGGCTTAATGAGCAGTACTTC. It yields the protein CASSLRLAGGLNEQYF. Full variable domain (remainder filled in from reference TRBV5-1 and TRBJ2-5): KAGVTQTPRYLIKTRGQQVTLSCSPISGHRSVSWYQQTPGQGLQFLFEYFSETQRNKGNFPGRFSGRQFSNSRSEMNVSTLELGDSALYLCASSLRLAGGLNEQYFGPGTRLLVL.

This chain connects TRBV4-1 to TRBJ1-2; 7 nucleotides line up with TRBD1. V lost 4 bases to trimming and J lost 5 bases; unmatched junction nucleotides: 7. The V gene's germline CDR1 is MGHRA and CDR2 YSYEKL. The CDR3 sequence is 14 residues long. CDR3 nucleotides: TGCGCCAGCAGCCCGACAGGGCCTTTTTATGGCTACACCTTC. This gives the protein CASSPTGPFYGYTF.

This clonotype showed up just a few times. V is TRBV29-1 and J is TRBJ2-1; 12 bases are a match to TRBD2. Germline loops: CDR1 SQVTM, CDR2 ANQGSEA. CDR3 length: 15 residues. J was trimmed by 4 bases and V by 5 bases; bases with no gene match: 6. This CDR3 is CSVLPLAGGYNEQFF. The CDR3 bases are TGCAGCGTTTTGCCCCTAGCGGGAGGGTACAATGAGCAGTTCTTC.

This clonotype was detected only a few times. V is TRBV7-2 and J is TRBJ1-2; D is perhaps TRBD1 (6 bases). Germline V gene sequence: CDR1 SGHTA, CDR2 FQGNSA. The germline V and J ends were trimmed by 1 base and 2 bases, with 11 bases remaining between them. The CDR3 totals 15 residues. The CDR3 nucleotides read TGTGCCAGCAGCTTAGAGATAGGGGGAAACTATGGCTACACCTTC. Protein product: CASSLEIGGNYGYTF.

V gene TRBV5-1 combines with J gene TRBJ2-1; tentative D call: TRBD1 (6 bases). Germline V CDR1 and CDR2: SGHRS, YFSETQ. The CDR3 length is 14 residues. With 3 bases removed from V and 8 bases from J, the gap between germline ends came to 15 bases. Here the CDR3 DNA reads TGCGCCAGCAGCTCAAGGACAGTGGTCGATGAGCAGTTCTTC. Its translation: CASSSRTVVDEQFF.

This chain uses TRBV20-1 with TRBJ1-2; D might be TRBD1 (6 bases). Germline CDR1 reads DFQATT; CDR2 reads SNEGSKA (reference sequence). V lost 6 bases, J lost 2 bases, and 16 bases lay in between. This CDR3 is 14 amino acids long. The CDR3 bases are TGCAGTGCCGCCAAGGGGGACCAGAACTATGGCTACACCTTC. Amino acid sequence: CSAAKGDQNYGYTF.

This clonotype was seen at least ten times. The rearrangement links TRBV3-1 to TRBJ2-3; D tentatively reads TRBD1 or TRBD2 (5 bases each). Germline V CDR1 and CDR2: LGHDT, YNNKEL (reference sequence). Between the trimmed V and J ends, which lost 1 base and 5 bases, there was a span of 7 bases. This CDR3 is built from 13 residues. CDR3 residues: CASSQARGDTQYF. CDR3 DNA sequence: TGTGCCAGCAGCCAAGCGAGGGGAGATACGCAGTATTTT.

A few counts support this clonotype. This chain connects TRBV7-9 to TRBJ2-1, with a tentative D call TRBD1 (6 bases). CDR3 length equals 14 residues. Trimming shortened V by 7 bases and J by 7 bases, and 17 bases separated the two germline ends. From germline, CDR1 is SEHNR and CDR2 FQNEAQ (reference sequence). CDR3 loop: CASTPTLQGNEQFF. CDR3 in DNA: TGTGCCAGCACCCCAACTCTCCAGGGGAATGAGCAGTTCTTC.

V gene TRBV3-1 combines with J gene TRBJ2-7; 9 positions match TRBD2. Trimming removed 4 bases from V and 1 base from J; junction bases left unmatched: 5. This CDR3 spans 15 amino acids. From germline, CDR1 is LGHDT and CDR2 YNNKEL (reference sequence). The CDR3 coding sequence is TGTGCCAGCAGCCGCCGACTAGCGGAGTCCTACGAGCAGTACTTC. Protein: CASSRRLAESYEQYF.

This chain links TRBV6-1 with TRBJ2-2, with no clear D. The CDR3 is 17 residues long. The V end was cut by 6 bases, the J end by 4 bases, with 21 bases between. Per germline, CDR1 MNHNS and CDR2 SASEGT. In DNA form, the CDR3 reads TGTGCCAGCAGACGAGACCCCCTCTATCGCGGCACCGGGGAGCTGTTTTTT. This gives the protein CASRRDPLYRGTGELFF.

This clonotype was seen only a few times. The V and J genes are TRBV20-1 and TRBJ2-7, with D maybe TRBD2 (6 bases). The CDR3 extends over 11 amino acids. In germline, CDR1 is DFQATT, CDR2 SNEGSKA (reference sequence). The V end lost 6 bases, the J end lost 3 bases, and 9 bases lay between the germline ends. In nucleotides, the CDR3 is TGCAGTGCAATAGCGGACTACGAGCAGTACTTC. This codes for CSAIADYEQYF.